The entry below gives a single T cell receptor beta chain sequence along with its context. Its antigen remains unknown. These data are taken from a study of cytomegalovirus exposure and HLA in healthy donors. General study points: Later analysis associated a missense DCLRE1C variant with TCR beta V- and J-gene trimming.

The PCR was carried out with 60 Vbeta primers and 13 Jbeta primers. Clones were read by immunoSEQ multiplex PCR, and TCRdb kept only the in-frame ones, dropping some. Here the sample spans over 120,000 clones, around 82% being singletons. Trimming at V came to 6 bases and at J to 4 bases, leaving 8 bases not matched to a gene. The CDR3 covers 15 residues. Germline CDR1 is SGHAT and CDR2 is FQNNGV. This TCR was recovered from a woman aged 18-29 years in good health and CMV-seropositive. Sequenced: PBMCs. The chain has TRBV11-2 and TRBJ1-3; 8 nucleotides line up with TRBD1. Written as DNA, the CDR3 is TGTGCCAGCAGTTACAGGGGGACGTCAGGAAACACCATATATTTT. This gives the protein CASSYRGTSGNTIYF.